The 10 T cell receptor beta chains in this list originate from one sample, sequenced in a study of T cell responses to AZD1222 COVID-19 vaccine. Sequencing used immunoSEQ multiplex PCR; TCRdb keeps in-frame clones, though not all of them. Altogether 150,000 or so clones are present, approximately 90% being singletons, with the ten largest covering 5%. This material consisted of peripheral blood, taken on day 0 of AZD1222 vaccination. These receptors were obtained from an adult in good health.

The chain uses TRBV12-3 or TRBV12-4 and TRBJ2-2; D remains unclear. The CDR3 sequence is 11 residues long. V shed 6 bases and J shed 11 bases, with 10 bases lying between them. This CDR3 reads CASSPLRELFF. The CDR3 nucleotides read TGTGCCAGCAGCCCGCTTAGAGAGCTGTTTTTT.

The chain joins TRBV7-2 to TRBJ2-7; 10 nucleotides line up with TRBD2. Trimming cost V 8 bases and J 6 bases; bases outside gene matches: 10. Germline V CDR1 and CDR2: SGHTA, FQGNSA. This CDR3 is built from 14 residues. The CDR3 nucleotides are TGTGCCAGCCTCAGGCTAGCGGGAGAAGGCGAGCAGTACTTC. Its translation: CASLRLAGEGEQYF.

The chain links TRBV7-3 to TRBJ2-3, with D possibly being TRBD2 (5 bases). This CDR3 comprises 16 residues. Trimming took 0 bases from V and 3 from J, leaving 13 bases between them. Germline lookup yields CDR1 SGHTA and CDR2 FQGTGA. CDR3 residues: CASSLTWESGTDTQYF. CDR3 DNA sequence: TGTGCCAGCAGCTTAACATGGGAGTCGGGGACAGATACGCAGTATTTT.

V usage is TRBV24-1 and J usage is TRBJ2-6; D ambiguous. CDR1 and CDR2 (germline): KGHDR, SFDVKD. Trimming stripped 3 bases from V and 0 bases from J, with 8 bases between. This CDR3 has 16 residues. CDR3 sequence: CATSDPGRSGANVLTF. The CDR3 DNA reads as TGTGCCACCAGTGATCCTGGCCGCTCTGGGGCCAACGTCCTGACTTTC.

This clone showed up just once. The genes are TRBV6-5 and TRBJ2-1, with 11 bases identical to TRBD2. This CDR3 is 14 amino acids long. CDR1 and CDR2 (germline): MNHEY, SVGAGI. After removal of 5 bases from V and 7 bases from J, the junction contained 4 bases not matched to a gene. The CDR3 coding sequence is TGTGCCAGCAGTCTAGCGGGAGGTGGTAATGAGCAGTTCTTC. Translation gives CASSLAGGGNEQFF.

This clone was observed once. The chain employs TRBV7-9 and TRBJ1-4, with 10 nucleotides matching TRBD1. CDR1 and CDR2 from the germline V gene are SEHNR and FQNEAQ (reference sequence). CDR3 size: 14 residues. J gave up 6 bases and V 3 bases, and 1 base lay outside the gene matches. CDR3 DNA sequence: TGTGCCAGCAGCTTCGGGACAGGGGATGAAAAACTGTTTTTT. It is translated as CASSFGTGDEKLFF.

J is TRBJ1-2 and V is TRBV2; 7 bases agree with TRBD1. Germline V CDR1 and CDR2: SNHLY, FYNNEI. This CDR3 has 14 residues. J gave up 4 bases and V 3 bases, and 5 bases lay outside the gene matches. The CDR3 nucleotides read TGTGCCAGCAGTGACGCGACAGGGCCCTATGGCTACACCTTC. Protein product: CASSDATGPYGYTF. Using reference TRBV2 and TRBJ1-2 for the parts outside the CDR3, the full variable domain is EPEVTQTPSHQVTQMGQEVILRCVPISNHLYFYWYRQILGQKVEFLVSFYNNEISEKSEIFDDQFSVERPDGSNFTLKIRSTKLEDSAMYFCASSDATGPYGYTFGSGTRLTVV.

The rearrangement links TRBV12-3 or TRBV12-4 to TRBJ1-5; 9 nucleotides match TRBD1. Trimming took 5 bases from V and 7 from J; bases not matched to a gene: 3. CDR3 length equals 13 residues. CDR3 amino acids: CASSRDREQPQHF. The CDR3 nucleotides are TGTGCCAGCAGTCGGGACAGGGAGCAGCCCCAGCATTTT.

The gene calls are TRBV19 and TRBJ1-2; 9 bases agree with TRBD1. The germline V gene encodes CDR1 LNHDA and CDR2 SQIVND (reference sequence). Germline trimming cut 3 bases from V and 2 bases from J; bases unmatched to any gene: 1. CDR3 length equals 14 residues. The CDR3 DNA reads as TGTGCCAGTAGTATTGACAGGGGGAACTATGGCTACACCTTC. This gives the protein CASSIDRGNYGYTF. Filled out from reference TRBV19 and TRBJ1-2, the complete variable domain reads DGGITQSPKYLFRKEGQNVTLSCEQNLNHDAMYWYRQDPGQGLRLIYYSQIVNDFQKGDIAEGYSVSREKKESFPLTVTSAQKNPTAFYLCASSIDRGNYGYTFGSGTRLTVV.

CDR3 sequence: CASSLGGRNEQFF. The CDR3 nucleotides read TGTGCCAGCAGCCTTGGAGGGCGCAATGAGCAGTTCTTC. The V gene is TRBV3-1 (or the pseudogene TRBV3-2), the J gene TRBJ2-1, with a tentative D call TRBD2 (6 bases). Germline CDR1 LGHDT, CDR2 YNNKEL (reference sequence). V was cut by 4 bases and J by 6 bases, with 10 bases left in between. The CDR3 has 13 amino acids.